These 27 T cell receptor beta chains were all obtained from the same sample, sequenced in a study of tumor-infiltrating lymphocytes in primary liver carcinoma. The authors made TCR beta cDNA from 400 to 550 ng total RNA with a constant-region primer. Construction of TCR beta libraries relied on three successive nested multiplex PCR rounds employing slightly modified ARM-PCR. In the first two PCR rounds, TRBV1-TRBV30 forward primers were paired with a C-beta reverse primer, and each round lasted approximately 9 cycles. TCRdb re-analysed the multiplex PCR reads in MiXCR, keeping a single row per CDR3 protein. The table includes over 45,000 distinct CDR3 sequences, about two thirds detected once. Both RNA and DNA were isolated together from roughly 20-30 mg of bulk tissue that had not been sorted. The sequenced material came from liver tumor tissue from sampling region 5. Subset noted: tumor region T5, tumor centre. The receptors derive from a man aged 40-55 years with primary liver carcinoma and hepatitis B virus infection.

At least ten counts were recorded for this clonotype. V and J are TRBV6-5 and TRBJ2-7; 12 bases match TRBD2. The CDR3 consists of 17 residues. CDR1 and CDR2 (germline): MNHEY, SVGAGI. V shed 0 bases and J 3 bases; nucleotides not matched to a gene: 6. The CDR3 DNA reads TGTGCCAGCAGTTACTCGGGGCTAGCGGGAGGGCTCTACGAGCAGTACTTC. Translation: CASSYSGLAGGLYEQYF.

Comments on this clonotype: Sequence at one end of the junction differs from germline and may be a read error. The chain carries TRBV29-1 and TRBJ2-5, with D unresolved. The CDR3 covers 12 residues. CDR1 is SQVTM and CDR2 is ANQGSEA in the germline V gene. The CDR3: CNVDGLQETQYF. The CDR3 bases are TGCAACGTTGACGGGCTCCAAGAGACCCAGTACTTC.

About this clonotype itself: The CDR3 ends on some other residue instead of the conserved phenylalanine or tryptophan, so this is likely a read error. The V call is TRBV11-1, the J call TRBJ2-3; 8 bases match TRBD2. This CDR3 contains 16 residues. Losses at the gene ends were 5 bases for V and 6 bases for J; bases not matched to a gene: 13. In germline, CDR1 is SGHAT, CDR2 FQDESV (reference sequence). Written as DNA, the CDR3 is TGTGCCAGCAGCCTCAGGACTAGCACACAAACGGATACGCAGTATTTA. Translating gives CASSLRTSTQTDTQYL.

Concerning this clonotype itself: A much larger clone lies a single base off, so this may be a read error. This chain connects TRBV7-2 to TRBJ2-3, with TRBD2 as a possible D gene (6 bases). The CDR3 loop spans 18 amino acids. V was cut by 3 bases and J by 4 bases, with 23 bases left in between. CDR1 is SGHTA, CDR2 FQGNSA, per germline. In DNA, the CDR3 is TGTGCCAGCAGCTTCAGACTAACGGGAGCTGGCTTCGCAGATACGCAGTATTTT. It yields the protein CASSFRLTGAGFADTQYF.

This clonotype was found many times. The rearrangement links TRBV5-4 to TRBJ2-1, with 9 nucleotides matching TRBD2. This CDR3 is built from 15 residues. Germline V gene data show CDR1 as SGHNT and CDR2 as YYREEE (reference sequence). The junction had 6 bases not matched to a gene; V was cut back by 4 bases and J by 4 bases. The CDR3 DNA reads TGTGCCAGCAGCCTACAGCGGGAGGAATACAATGAGCAGTTCTTC. As protein: CASSLQREEYNEQFF.

This clonotype was recorded only once. This is likely a read error, given that the CDR3 carries no conserved phenylalanine or tryptophan at its end. The limits of the CDR3 on the DNA are not certain, so only TCRdb's listed CDR3 is given. The rearrangement joins TRBV11-2 to TRBJ2-7. Per the germline V gene, CDR1 is SGHAT and CDR2 is FQNNGV. The CDR3 length equals 14 residues, ends included. CDR3 protein: CASSLTDTVYERYS.

Notes on this clonotype: As the CDR3 is not closed by the conserved phenylalanine or tryptophan, this likely results from a read error. J is TRBJ2-2 and V is TRBV4-2, with D hard to call. Looked up from germline, CDR1 is LGHNA and CDR2 is YNFKEQ. The CDR3 is made up of 13 amino acids. Between the trimmed V and J ends, which lost 0 bases and 8 bases, there was a span of 7 bases. The CDR3 is CASSQEKGGELFV. The CDR3 bases are TGTGCCAGCAGCCAAGAAAAGGGTGGGGAGCTGTTTGTT.

At least ten counts were recorded for this clonotype. The J gene is TRBJ2-7, the V gene TRBV25-1; TRBD2 agrees at 10 bases. Per the germline V gene, CDR1 is MGHDK and CDR2 is SYGVNS. Trimming took 0 bases from V and 4 from J; bases not matched to a gene: 3. The CDR3 length is 15 residues. CDR3 protein: CASSEYGSGRYEQYF. In DNA form, the CDR3 reads TGTGCCAGCAGTGAATATGGTAGCGGGAGGTACGAGCAGTACTTC.

Of note for this clonotype: A junction end diverges from the germline sequence, so it may reflect a read error. J is TRBJ2-7 and V is TRBV6-5; no clear D gene. This CDR3 has 13 residues. The V gene's germline CDR1 is MNHEY and CDR2 SVGAGI. CDR3 sequence (DNA): TGTGCCAGCAGCAGGTCTCTCTCCTACGAACAGTACTTC. It translates to CASSRSLSYEQYF.

This clonotype was counted a single time. The junction departs from the called germline gene at one end, perhaps through a read error. The chain carries TRBV6-1 and TRBJ1-5; D might be TRBD1 (5 bases). The CDR3 sequence is 15 residues long. CDR1 MNHNS and CDR2 SASEGT come from the germline V gene. The CDR3 reads CTSSGGWTIDQPQHF. The DNA of the CDR3 is TGTACCAGCAGTGGGGGATGGACAATCGATCAGCCCCAGCATTTT.

Comments on this clonotype: Germline is not matched at one junction end, which may reflect a read error. The rearrangement joins TRBV12-3 or TRBV12-4 to TRBJ2-2; tentatively, D is TRBD1 or TRBD2 (5 bases each). The CDR3 sequence is 15 residues long. DNA of the CDR3: TGTGCCAGCAGCCCCGAGACGGGTAACACCGGGGACCTGTTTTTT. This gives the protein CASSPETGNTGDLFF.

The chain uses TRBV5-4 and TRBJ2-2; D could derive from TRBD1 or TRBD2 (5 bases each). With 6 bases removed from V and 9 bases from J, the gap between germline ends came to 18 bases. Germline V gives CDR1 SGHNT, CDR2 YYREEE (reference sequence). The CDR3 is 14 residues long. The CDR3 coding sequence is TGTGCCAGCAACTTCCCTGGGGGAACCTGGGAGCTGTTTTTT. As protein: CASNFPGGTWELFF.

The rearrangement links TRBV2 to TRBJ1-1; a weak D match, TRBD1 (5 bases). From germline, CDR1 is SNHLY and CDR2 FYNNEI. V dropped 5 bases and J dropped 1 base, with 8 bases sitting between them. This CDR3 has 13 residues. CDR3 in DNA: TGTGCCAGCAGTCCACAGGAGAACACTGAAGCTTTCTTT. Translated, it gives CASSPQENTEAFF.

In the case of this clonotype: The junction and the germline gene differ at one end; a read error may be behind it. The rearrangement joins TRBV11-2 to TRBJ2-7, with D tentatively TRBD2 (6 bases). CDR3 length: 14 amino acids. Germline V gene sequence: CDR1 SGHAT, CDR2 FQNNGV. CDR3 bases: TGTACTAGCAGCTTAGCTGACACTGCCTACGAGCAGCACTTC. Its translation: CTSSLADTAYEQHF.

The chain combines TRBV6-2 or TRBV6-3 with TRBJ1-2; no clear D. V lost 4 bases to trimming and J lost 9 bases, with 15 bases between them. Looked up from germline, CDR1 is MNHEY and CDR2 is SVGEGT. The CDR3 sequence is 13 residues long. DNA for the CDR3: TGTGCCAGCAGTTGCTCTGTACGGGTACGCTACACCTTC. Its protein is CASSCSVRVRYTF.

Regarding this clonotype: Relative to the germline gene, one junction end is altered; a read error may explain this. This chain links TRBV2 with TRBJ2-1; 16 bases match TRBD2. Germline values: CDR1 SNHLY, CDR2 FYNNEI. The CDR3 totals 15 residues. CDR3 amino acids: CDSRGLAGGKNEQFF. The CDR3 nucleotides are TGTGACAGCAGGGGACTAGCGGGAGGGAAAAATGAGCAGTTCTTC.

With regard to this clonotype: One junction end disagrees with the germline gene, perhaps due to a read error. This sequence joins TRBV11-2 and TRBJ2-2, with 9 bases that match TRBD2. The CDR3 extends over 16 amino acids. Looked up from germline, CDR1 is SGHAT and CDR2 is FQNNGV. The DNA for the CDR3 is TGCGTCAGCAGCTTAGTGGTGCTAGCGGGAACCGGGGAGCTGCTTTTT. As protein: CVSSLVVLAGTGELLF.

This clonotype has just one count. This may arise from a read error, as a much more abundant clone is one base away. The rearrangement joins TRBV25-1 to TRBJ2-7; D possibly uses TRBD1 or TRBD2 (5 bases each). Trimming took 5 bases from V and 7 from J, leaving 9 bases between them. This CDR3 has 11 residues. Germline CDR1 is MGHDK and CDR2 is SYGVNS. The CDR3 is CASSKWGEQYF. DNA of the CDR3: TGTGCCAGCAGTAAATGGGGGGAGCAGTACTTC.

Concerning this clonotype: A read error is likely, as this CDR3 ends without the conserved phenylalanine or tryptophan. The DNA is left out, because the CDR3 cannot be placed on it with certainty; the CDR3 is given as TCRdb lists it. V gene TRBV10-3 combines with J gene TRBJ2-1. With termini counted, the CDR3 has 11 amino acids. The germline V gene encodes CDR1 ENHRY and CDR2 SYGVKD. The CDR3 here is CAISEYNEPFL.

The CDR3 region has the DNA TGTGCCAGTAGTCCACGGACTAGCGGCCTCTACGAGCAGTACTTC. Translating gives CASSPRTSGLYEQYF. The rearrangement links TRBV19 to TRBJ2-7, with TRBD2 matching over 10 bases. Germline CDR1 reads LNHDA; CDR2 reads SQIVND (reference sequence). CDR3 size: 15 residues. After removal of 5 bases from V and 3 bases from J, the junction contained 7 bases not matched to a gene.

Of note for this clonotype: One end of the junction does not line up with germline, which may come from a read error. The V and J genes are TRBV11-2 and TRBJ2-3; maybe TRBD2 (6 bases). Germline-derived CDR1 and CDR2 are SGHAT and FQNNGV. The CDR3 sequence is 16 residues long. CDR3 amino acids: CSSSVQPGVTTDTQYF. The CDR3 DNA reads as TGTTCCAGCAGCGTCCAGCCGGGGGTAACCACAGATACGCAGTATTTT.

Relative to its sample, this clonotype is medium-sized (0.01 to 0.1%). The rearrangement joins TRBV4-2 to TRBJ2-3; weak D call: TRBD2 (5 bases). CDR1 and CDR2 from the germline V gene are LGHNA and YNFKEQ. V lost 0 bases and J 0 bases, leaving 7 bases between the germline ends. This CDR3 is built from 15 residues. CDR3: CASSQDTGSTDTQYF. The CDR3 nucleotides are TGTGCCAGCAGCCAAGATACGGGAAGCACAGATACGCAGTATTTT.

The V call is TRBV19, the J call TRBJ2-1; 7 nucleotides line up with TRBD1. This CDR3 is 14 amino acids long. After removal of 7 bases from V and 10 bases from J, the junction contained 13 bases not matched to a gene. Germline loops: CDR1 LNHDA, CDR2 SQIVND (reference sequence). This chain's CDR3 is CASTTRDRIVEQFF. Written as DNA, the CDR3 is TGTGCCAGTACCACCCGGGACAGAATAGTAGAGCAGTTCTTC.

The chain couples TRBV29-1 to TRBJ2-3, with D unresolved. Trimming left V 6 bases short and J 10 bases short, with 23 bases between. The CDR3 consists of 14 residues. Germline-derived CDR1 and CDR2 are SQVTM and ANQGSEA. CDR3 DNA: TGCAGCGTCGTTGGGGTGACCGCTACTGATGCGCAGTATTTT. Translated, it gives CSVVGVTATDAQYF.

The sample holds a few counts of this clonotype. With a much larger clone just one base away, this may be a read error. CDR3 protein: CASSERGAASYEQYF. The CDR3 DNA is TGTGCCAGCAGCGAGCGGGGGGCCGCCTCCTACGAGCAGTACTTC. The rearrangement uses TRBV5-4 and TRBJ2-7; 9 nucleotides line up with TRBD2. Trimming removed 4 bases from V and 0 bases from J; junction bases left unmatched: 5. From germline, CDR1 is SGHNT and CDR2 YYREEE (reference sequence). The CDR3 is made up of 15 amino acids.

V gene TRBV28 combines with J gene TRBJ1-5; D unclear. Germline V gives CDR1 MDHEN, CDR2 SYDVKM. The CDR3 extends over 13 amino acids. DNA for the CDR3: TGTAGCAGCAGTGGTCGGCGAGATCAGCCCCAGCATTTT. Its translation: CSSSGRRDQPQHF.

This clonotype was seen ten or more times. The chain has TRBV28 and TRBJ2-5; 8 positions match TRBD1. The CDR3 spans 15 residues. CDR1 and CDR2 from the germline V gene are MDHEN and SYDVKM. V dropped 2 bases and J dropped 0; count of bases not matched to a gene: 2. DNA for the CDR3: TGTGCCAGCAGTTTAGGGGACAGGTACCAAGAGACCCAGTACTTC. Protein: CASSLGDRYQETQYF.